A single sample gave rise to the 30 T cell receptor beta chains below, sequenced in a study of blood T cell repertoires in COVID-19 (dated by TCRdb to 2020 to 2022). The method behind the library was the immunoSEQ multiplex PCR assay. The immuneACCESS repertoire file appears here via TCRdb, limited to in-frame rearrangements. These files lack a portion of the clones; in checked studies, under half of the deficit traces to unresolved V genes, and the cause of the others is not known. For this sample there are approximately 81,000 clones; 75% to 95% appear just once. The top ten clones comprise under 2.5% of the sample. The specimen sequenced was peripheral blood. The origin of the receptors is a woman in her fifties or sixties in a cohort sampled during active COVID-19.

This chain uses TRBV18 with TRBJ1-2; D is ambiguous. Germline V gene sequence: CDR1 KGHSH, CDR2 LQKENI. Trimming stripped 2 bases from V and 0 bases from J, with 10 bases between. CDR3 length: 15 amino acids. CDR3 sequence reads: CASSPSAEANYGYTF. The CDR3 coding sequence is TGTGCCAGCTCACCAAGTGCAGAAGCTAACTATGGCTACACCTTC.

The V gene is TRBV30, the J gene TRBJ1-2; unclear D gene. V lost 1 base, J lost 12 bases, and 12 bases lay in between. Germline assignment: CDR1 GTSNPN and CDR2 SVGIG (reference sequence). This CDR3 region has 11 residues. The CDR3 region is CAWSGGGPHTF. In nucleotides, the CDR3 is TGTGCCTGGAGTGGGGGAGGTCCTCACACCTTC.

J is TRBJ1-2 and V is TRBV2, with a weak D call TRBD1 (5 bases). The V gene lost 6 bases and the J gene lost 4 bases, with 12 bases spanning the gap. Germline assignment: CDR1 SNHLY and CDR2 FYNNEI. CDR3 length equals 13 residues. CDR3 protein: CASRVRAFYGYTF. The CDR3 DNA sequence: TGTGCCAGCAGGGTCAGGGCCTTCTATGGCTACACCTTC. The entire variable domain, with the rest obtained from reference TRBV2 and TRBJ1-2, is as follows: EPEVTQTPSHQVTQMGQEVILRCVPISNHLYFYWYRQILGQKVEFLVSFYNNEISEKSEIFDDQFSVERPDGSNFTLKIRSTKLEDSAMYFCASRVRAFYGYTFGSGTRLTVV.

This clone was observed a single time. The chain carries TRBV3-1 (or the pseudogene TRBV3-2) and TRBJ2-7; D unresolved. This CDR3 has 16 residues. The germline gives CDR1 LGHDT, CDR2 YNNKEL (reference sequence). The V end lost 0 bases, the J end lost 0 bases, and 12 bases lay between the germline ends. The CDR3 region is CASSQDYGGFSYEQYF. In DNA form, the CDR3 reads TGTGCCAGCAGCCAAGACTACGGCGGATTCTCCTACGAGCAGTACTTC.

This rearrangement joins TRBV7-3 to TRBJ2-7; D might be TRBD1 (5 bases). This CDR3 is built from 13 residues. Germline CDR1 reads SGHTA; CDR2 reads FQGTGA. The V end lost 5 bases, the J end lost 6 bases, and 14 bases lay between the germline ends. The CDR3 coding sequence is TGTGCCAGCAGCCTGAATACAGGTACCGAGCAGTACTTC. Encoded protein: CASSLNTGTEQYF.

V usage is TRBV28 and J usage is TRBJ1-6; D may be TRBD1 (6 bases). CDR3 length equals 16 residues. Germline CDR1 reads MDHEN; CDR2 reads SYDVKM. With 2 bases removed from V and 9 bases from J, the gap between germline ends came to 17 bases. The CDR3: CASSLGSGLGGSPLHF. CDR3 sequence (DNA): TGTGCCAGCAGTTTAGGGTCGGGCCTAGGGGGTTCACCCCTCCACTTT.

This chain uses TRBV2 with TRBJ2-3, with 7 bases aligning to TRBD1. The germline V gene encodes CDR1 SNHLY and CDR2 FYNNEI. This CDR3 is 14 amino acids long. V shed 7 bases, J shed 3 bases, and the junction held 7 bases outside the gene matches. The CDR3 protein is CASNAGTETDTQYF. Written as DNA, the CDR3 is TGTGCCAGCAATGCCGGGACAGAAACAGATACGCAGTATTTT.

V and J are TRBV11-2 and TRBJ2-7, with TRBD2 as a possible D gene (6 bases). Germline-derived CDR1 and CDR2 are SGHAT and FQNNGV. The CDR3 has 12 residues. Trimming took 5 bases from V and 7 from J, leaving 12 bases between them. CDR3 residues: CASSAGSYEQYF. The CDR3 nucleotides are TGTGCCAGCAGCGCCGGGAGCTATGAGCAGTACTTC.

CDR3 DNA: TGCAGCGTTAAACAGGGTTGGAGCCGGGCTGAAAAACTGTTTTTT. This translates into CSVKQGWSRAEKLFF. V and J are TRBV29-1 and TRBJ1-4; TRBD1 is a possible D gene (6 bases). The germline CDR1 and CDR2 sequences are SQVTM and ANQGSEA. The CDR3 runs 15 residues. V was trimmed by 5 bases and J by 7 bases, leaving 20 bases between them.

This clone was picked up a small number of times. Germline and junction disagree at one end, which may indicate a read error. The chain employs TRBV3-1 (or the pseudogene TRBV3-2) and TRBJ2-7, with 9 bases identical to TRBD1. This CDR3 has 15 residues. In germline, CDR1 is LGHDT, CDR2 YNNKEL (reference sequence). The CDR3 DNA reads as TGTGCCAGCAGCCCTCCGGGACAGGGCTCCCACGAGCAGTACTTC. This translates into CASSPPGQGSHEQYF.

The rearrangement uses TRBV7-9 and TRBJ1-5; 9 bases map to TRBD1. Germline V gene lookup returns CDR1 SEHNR and CDR2 FQNEAQ (reference sequence). The V and J ends lost 6 bases and 4 bases, in that order; junction bases with no gene match: 10. The CDR3 length is 16 residues. The CDR3 protein is CASSKGTGSGNQPQHF. The DNA for the CDR3 is TGTGCCAGCAGTAAGGGGACAGGGTCGGGGAATCAGCCCCAGCATTTT.

This clone came up once. This chain connects TRBV7-2 to TRBJ2-7, with 12 nucleotides matching TRBD2. The CDR3 has 15 residues. The ends lost 5 bases at V and 2 bases at J; junction bases unmatched: 4. Germline CDR1 is SGHTA and CDR2 is FQGNSA. CDR3 DNA: TGTGCCAGCAGCCGGACTAGCGGGGAGGCCTACGAGCAGTACTTC. Translation gives CASSRTSGEAYEQYF.

CDR3 sequence reads: CASSPGTSGGFQETQYF. CDR3 DNA: TGTGCCAGCAGCCCCGGGACTAGCGGGGGCTTTCAAGAGACCCAGTACTTC. The J gene is TRBJ2-5, the V gene TRBV11-3, with 14 bases lining up with TRBD2. The CDR3 loop spans 17 amino acids. Germline trimming cut 5 bases from V and 2 bases from J; bases unmatched to any gene: 7. Germline CDR1 is SGHNT and CDR2 is YENEEA.

The rearrangement joins TRBV9 to TRBJ1-1, with 8 bases that match TRBD1. V dropped 4 bases and J dropped 3; count of bases not matched to a gene: 5. Germline V CDR1 and CDR2: SGDLS, YYNGEE. The CDR3 runs to 14 residues. CDR3 in DNA: TGTGCCAGCAGCTTACAGGGGGGTGACACTGAAGCTTTCTTT. Its translation is CASSLQGGDTEAFF.

The chain combines TRBV23-1 with TRBJ2-6; possibly TRBD1 for D (6 bases). TRBV23-1 is flagged as an ORF with uncertain function. Trimming shortened V by 9 bases and J by 0 bases, and 18 bases separated the two germline ends. This CDR3 has 17 residues. This chain's CDR3 is CARVWDILDSGANVLTF. In DNA form, the CDR3 reads TGCGCCAGAGTCTGGGACATCTTGGACTCTGGGGCCAACGTCCTGACTTTC.

In this sample, this clone turned up once. The chain has TRBV12-3 or TRBV12-4 and TRBJ2-2; 8 bases are a match to TRBD1. V dropped 6 bases and J dropped 3; count of bases not matched to a gene: 0. The CDR3 spans 13 residues. The CDR3 loop reads CASRGQDTGELFF. In DNA form, the CDR3 reads TGTGCCAGCAGGGGACAGGACACCGGGGAGCTGTTTTTT.

The chain is built from TRBV29-1 and TRBJ1-4, with TRBD1 matching over 9 bases. The trim removed 4 bases at V and 7 bases at J, leaving 4 bases unmatched. In germline, CDR1 is SQVTM, CDR2 ANQGSEA. The CDR3 is 13 amino acids. Here the CDR3 DNA reads TGCAGCGTTGTACAGGGGGCTGGTGAAAAACTGTTTTTT. Amino acids: CSVVQGAGEKLFF.

The chain links TRBV7-9 to TRBJ2-3, with D perhaps TRBD2 (5 bases). CDR1 and CDR2 (germline): SEHNR, FQNEAQ (reference sequence). V dropped 2 bases and J dropped 6 bases, with 9 bases sitting between them. This CDR3 comprises 13 residues. The CDR3 nucleotides are TGTGCCAGCAGCTTACCTAGCATGGATACGCAGTATTTT. Its translation is CASSLPSMDTQYF.

The J gene is TRBJ1-1, the V gene TRBV12-3 or TRBV12-4; D possibly corresponds to TRBD1 (6 bases). V gave up 3 bases and J gave up 11 bases, with 13 bases separating them. The CDR3 is 12 amino acids. The CDR3: CASSFPGGPAFF. In DNA, the CDR3 is TGTGCCAGCAGTTTTCCGGGGGGCCCGGCTTTCTTT.

The gene calls are TRBV20-1 and TRBJ1-1; 9 bases fit TRBD1. This CDR3 contains 11 residues. Germline V lookup: CDR1 DFQATT, CDR2 SNEGSKA (reference sequence). V gave up 5 bases and J gave up 10 bases; unmatched junction bases: 5. In nucleotides, the CDR3 is TGCAGTGCTTACGACAGGGGGAGAGCTTTCTTT. This gives the protein CSAYDRGRAFF.

The chain is built from TRBV9 and TRBJ2-3; 8 bases match TRBD2. This CDR3 contains 18 residues. Trimming removed 2 bases from V and 0 bases from J; junction bases left unmatched: 11. Germline V gene sequence: CDR1 SGDLS, CDR2 YYNGEE. As DNA, the CDR3 is TGTGCCAGCAGCGTCGGCGGGGGGTCTAGCGGGAGCACAGATACGCAGTATTTT. It translates to CASSVGGGSSGSTDTQYF.

CDR3 in DNA: TGCGCCAGCAGGGGGGGGACGGAGCAGTTCTTC. This sequence encodes CASRGGTEQFF. The rearrangement uses TRBV5-1 and TRBJ2-1; 7 bases fit TRBD2. Germline trimming cut 5 bases from V and 10 bases from J; bases unmatched to any gene: 3. Germline assignment: CDR1 SGHRS and CDR2 YFSETQ. The CDR3 contains 11 residues.

V gene TRBV30 combines with J gene TRBJ2-2; 8 positions match TRBD2. Germline V CDR1 and CDR2: GTSNPN, SVGIG (reference sequence). V trimming: 0 bases; J trimming: 3 bases; junction bases outside the gene matches: 3. CDR3 length: 15 amino acids. The CDR3 sequence: CAWSVGGAYTGELFF. CDR3 DNA: TGTGCCTGGAGTGTCGGGGGGGCCTACACCGGGGAGCTGTTTTTT.

The chain joins TRBV28 to TRBJ2-1; D might be TRBD1 (6 bases). Trimming pared 3 bases from V and 4 bases from J, leaving 10 bases between. The length of the CDR3 is 14 residues. CDR1 MDHEN and CDR2 SYDVKM come from the germline V gene. CDR3 bases: TGTGCCAGCAGTTTCAGGGGCGAGTACAATGAGCAGTTCTTC. Translating gives CASSFRGEYNEQFF.

This chain uses TRBV7-3 with TRBJ2-1; D might be TRBD2 (7 bases). V lost 2 bases and J 6 bases, leaving 14 bases between the germline ends. There are 15 residues in the CDR3. Germline V lookup: CDR1 SGHTA, CDR2 FQGTGA. CDR3 in amino acids: CASSLLAGAGNEQFF. The CDR3 nucleotides are TGTGCCAGCAGCTTATTGGCGGGGGCAGGCAATGAGCAGTTCTTC.

V and J are TRBV10-3 and TRBJ1-5; 11 nucleotides align to TRBD1. The CDR3 extends over 15 amino acids. With V trimmed by 3 bases and J by 6 bases, 4 bases remained unmatched. Germline loops: CDR1 ENHRY, CDR2 SYGVKD. This chain's CDR3 is CAISEGDRGGQPQHF. DNA of the CDR3: TGTGCCATCAGTGAAGGGGACAGGGGGGGTCAGCCCCAGCATTTT.

This chain uses TRBV4-1 with TRBJ2-1; 14 bases are a match to TRBD2. Looked up from germline, CDR1 is MGHRA and CDR2 is YSYEKL. Trimming took 3 bases from V and 13 from J; bases not matched to a gene: 8. The CDR3 totals 15 residues. In DNA, the CDR3 is TGCGCCAGCAGCCACCCGGGACTAGCGGGAGTTGGACAGTTCTTC. Translated: CASSHPGLAGVGQFF.

The V call is TRBV5-8, the J call TRBJ1-5; D may be TRBD1 (5 bases). Germline V gives CDR1 SGHTS, CDR2 YDEGEE. V lost 2 bases and J 7 bases, leaving 16 bases between the germline ends. This CDR3 region has 15 residues. The CDR3 DNA sequence: TGTGCCAGCAGCTTCGACCGAGACAGCGCACAGCCCCAGCATTTT. This translates into CASSFDRDSAQPQHF.

This clone was found a few times. In DNA, the CDR3 is TGTGCCAGCAGACATAGCCTATCGAGGGGGGAGCAGTTCTTC. Its protein product is CASRHSLSRGEQFF. The J gene is TRBJ2-1, the V gene TRBV3-1 (or the pseudogene TRBV3-2); possibly TRBD1 for D (6 bases). Germline CDR1 LGHDT, CDR2 YNNKEL (reference sequence). The V end was cut by 6 bases, the J end by 10 bases, with 19 bases between. The CDR3 is 14 amino acids.

The chain joins TRBV9 to TRBJ1-2; D is possibly TRBD1 (5 bases). CDR3 length: 11 amino acids. Trimming cost V 4 bases and J 8 bases, with 9 bases left between them. CDR1 SGDLS and CDR2 YYNGEE come from the germline V gene. The CDR3 region has the DNA TGTGCCAGCAGCTATGACAGCGGCTACACCTTC. Encoded protein: CASSYDSGYTF.